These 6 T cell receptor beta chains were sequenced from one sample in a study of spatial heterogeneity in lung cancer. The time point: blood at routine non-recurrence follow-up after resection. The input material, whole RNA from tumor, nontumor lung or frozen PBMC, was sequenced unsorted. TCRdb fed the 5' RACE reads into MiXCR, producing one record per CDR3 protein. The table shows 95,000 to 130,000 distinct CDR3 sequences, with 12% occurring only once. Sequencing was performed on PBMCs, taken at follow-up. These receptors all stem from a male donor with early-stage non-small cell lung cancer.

CDR3 in DNA: TGTGCCACCAGTGACCCGACTTCCCCGACAGATACGCAGTATTTT. Translating gives CATSDPTSPTDTQYF. The chain is built from TRBV24-1 and TRBJ2-3; no clear D. Germline assignment: CDR1 KGHDR and CDR2 SFDVKD. V was cut by 4 bases and J by 3 bases, with 13 bases left in between. CDR3 size: 15 residues.

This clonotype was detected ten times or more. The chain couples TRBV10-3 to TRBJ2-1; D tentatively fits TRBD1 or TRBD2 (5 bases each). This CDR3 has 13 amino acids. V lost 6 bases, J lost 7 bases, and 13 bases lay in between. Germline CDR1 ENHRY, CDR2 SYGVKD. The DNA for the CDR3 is TGTGCCATCAGGTCCCTCGAGGGGAATGAGCAGTTCTTC. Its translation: CAIRSLEGNEQFF.

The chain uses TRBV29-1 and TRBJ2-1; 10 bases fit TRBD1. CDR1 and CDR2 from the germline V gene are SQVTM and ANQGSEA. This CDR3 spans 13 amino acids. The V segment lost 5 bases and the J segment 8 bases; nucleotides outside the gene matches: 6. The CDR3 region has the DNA TGCAGCGTTATGGACAGGGGGATCGATGAGCAGTTCTTC. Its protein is CSVMDRGIDEQFF.

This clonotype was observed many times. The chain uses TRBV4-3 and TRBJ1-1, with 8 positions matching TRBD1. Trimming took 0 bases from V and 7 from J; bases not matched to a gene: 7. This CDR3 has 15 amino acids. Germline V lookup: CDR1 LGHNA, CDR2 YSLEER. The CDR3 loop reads CASSQDSGRGLEAFF. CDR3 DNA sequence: TGCGCCAGCAGCCAAGATAGTGGCAGGGGGCTTGAAGCTTTCTTT.

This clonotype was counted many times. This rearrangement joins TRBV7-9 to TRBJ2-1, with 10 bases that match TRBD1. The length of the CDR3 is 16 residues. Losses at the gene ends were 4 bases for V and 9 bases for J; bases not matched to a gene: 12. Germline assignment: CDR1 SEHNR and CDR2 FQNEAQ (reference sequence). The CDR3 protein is CASSSDRGRIVVEQFF. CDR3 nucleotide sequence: TGTGCCAGCAGCTCCGACAGGGGGCGCATTGTAGTTGAGCAGTTCTTC.

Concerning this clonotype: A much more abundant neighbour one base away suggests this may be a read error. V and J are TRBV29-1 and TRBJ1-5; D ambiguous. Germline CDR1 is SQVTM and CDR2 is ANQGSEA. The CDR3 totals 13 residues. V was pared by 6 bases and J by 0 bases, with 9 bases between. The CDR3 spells CSVPHGSNQPQHF. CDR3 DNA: TGCAGCGTCCCACATGGTAGCAATCAGCCCCAGCATTTT.